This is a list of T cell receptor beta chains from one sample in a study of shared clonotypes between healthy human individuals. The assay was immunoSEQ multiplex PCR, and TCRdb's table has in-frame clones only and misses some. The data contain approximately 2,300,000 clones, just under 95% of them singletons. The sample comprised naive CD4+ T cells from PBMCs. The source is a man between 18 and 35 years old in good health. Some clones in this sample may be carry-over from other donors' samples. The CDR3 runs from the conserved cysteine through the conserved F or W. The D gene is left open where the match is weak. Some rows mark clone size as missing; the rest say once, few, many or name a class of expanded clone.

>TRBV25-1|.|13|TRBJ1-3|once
CATLPSSGNTIYF
TGTGCCACCCTGCCATCCTCTGGAAACACCATATATTTT
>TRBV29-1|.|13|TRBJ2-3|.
CSVVLSSTDTQYF
TGCAGCGTTGTGCTGTCTAGCACAGATACGCAGTATTTT
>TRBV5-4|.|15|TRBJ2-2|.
CASSSGTSDTGELFF
TGTGCCAGCAGCTCCGGGACCAGCGACACCGGGGAGCTGTTTTTT
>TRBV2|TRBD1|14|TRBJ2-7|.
CASSFETGGYEQYF
TGTGCCAGCAGCTTTGAAACAGGGGGCTACGAGCAGTACTTC
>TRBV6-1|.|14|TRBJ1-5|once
CASSEVAGARPQHF
TGTGCCAGCAGTGAAGTGGCAGGGGCTCGGCCCCAGCATTTT
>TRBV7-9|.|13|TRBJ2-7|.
CASSLVSDYEQYF
TGTGCCAGCAGCTTAGTGTCAGACTACGAGCAGTACTTC
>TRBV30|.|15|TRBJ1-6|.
CAWSIKGSYNSPLHF
TGTGCCTGGAGTATTAAGGGAAGCTATAATTCACCCCTCCACTTT
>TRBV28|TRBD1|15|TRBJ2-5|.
CASSRGGTGQETQYF
TGTGCCAGCAGCCGTGGCGGGACAGGGCAAGAGACCCAGTACTTC
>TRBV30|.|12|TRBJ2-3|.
CAWSSWADTQYF
TGTGCCTGGAGTTCGTGGGCGGATACGCAGTATTTT
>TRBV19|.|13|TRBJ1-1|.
CASSDLSPPQAFF
TGTGCCAGTAGTGACCTAAGTCCACCCCAAGCTTTCTTT
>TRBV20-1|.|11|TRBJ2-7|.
CSARSSYEQYF
TGCAGTGCTAGATCTTCCTACGAGCAGTACTTC
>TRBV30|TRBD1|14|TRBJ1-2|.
CAWSALLTGNGYTF
TGTGCCTGGAGTGCACTTTTGACAGGGAATGGCTACACCTTC
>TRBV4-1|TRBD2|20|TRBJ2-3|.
CASSQEARERTSGSIDTQYF
TGCGCCAGCAGCCAAGAGGCCAGGGAGAGGACTAGCGGGAGTATAGATACGCAGTATTTT
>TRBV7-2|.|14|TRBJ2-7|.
CASSLAAGTYEQYF
TGTGCCAGCAGCTTAGCCGCGGGAACCTACGAGCAGTACTTC
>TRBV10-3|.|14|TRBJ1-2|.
CAISADGTNYGYTF
TGTGCCATCAGTGCCGACGGTACTAACTATGGCTACACCTTC
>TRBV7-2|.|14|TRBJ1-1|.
CASRAILVNTEAFF
TGTGCCAGCAGAGCAATATTGGTGAACACTGAAGCTTTCTTT
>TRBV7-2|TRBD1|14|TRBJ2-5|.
CASSLDRGPETQYF
TGTGCCAGCAGCTTAGACAGGGGGCCTGAGACCCAGTACTTC
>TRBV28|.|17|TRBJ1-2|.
CASSAPALGLRDYGYTF
TGTGCCAGCAGCGCCCCTGCGCTTGGCCTGCGGGACTATGGCTACACCTTC
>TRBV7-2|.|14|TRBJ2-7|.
CASSLAQGTYEQYF
TGTGCCAGCAGCTTAGCTCAGGGTACCTACGAGCAGTACTTC
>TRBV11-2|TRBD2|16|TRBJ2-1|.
CASSLGLAGGNNEQFF
TGTGCCAGCAGCTTAGGACTAGCGGGAGGCAACAATGAGCAGTTCTTC
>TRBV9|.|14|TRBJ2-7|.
CASSPGELTYEQYF
TGTGCCAGCAGCCCCGGGGAGCTCACCTACGAGCAGTACTTC
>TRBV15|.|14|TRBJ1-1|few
CATSRDKANTEAFF
TGTGCCACCAGCAGAGATAAGGCGAACACTGAAGCTTTCTTT
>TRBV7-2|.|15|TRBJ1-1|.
CASRGFRASNTEAFF
TGTGCCAGCAGGGGATTCAGGGCTTCGAACACTGAAGCTTTCTTT
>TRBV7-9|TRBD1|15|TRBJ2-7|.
CASSLTGQGVYEQYF
TGTGCCAGCAGCCTTACGGGACAGGGGGTCTACGAGCAGTACTTC
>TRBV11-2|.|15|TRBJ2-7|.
CASSLGRGQNYEQYF
TGTGCCAGCAGTCTAGGTAGGGGACAAAACTACGAGCAGTACTTC
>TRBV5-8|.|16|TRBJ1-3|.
CASSLTLQSSGNTIYF
TGTGCCAGCAGCTTGACTCTTCAGAGCTCTGGAAACACCATATATTTT
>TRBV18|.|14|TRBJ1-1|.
CASSPYGGNTEAFF
TGTGCCAGCTCACCATACGGGGGGAACACTGAAGCTTTCTTT
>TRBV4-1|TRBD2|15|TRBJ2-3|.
CASSQDGGRVDTQYF
TGCGCCAGCAGCCAAGATGGCGGGAGGGTCGATACGCAGTATTTT
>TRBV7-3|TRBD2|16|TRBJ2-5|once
CASSLGTSGSGETQYF
TGTGCCAGCAGCTTAGGGACTAGCGGGAGTGGAGAGACCCAGTACTTC
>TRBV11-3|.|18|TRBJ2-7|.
CASSLPPIAGASSYEQYF
TGTGCCAGCAGCTTACCACCAATCGCGGGGGCGAGCTCCTACGAGCAGTACTTC
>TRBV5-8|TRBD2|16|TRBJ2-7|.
CASSGGLAGGSYEQYF
TGTGCCAGCAGCGGAGGACTAGCGGGAGGCTCCTACGAGCAGTACTTC
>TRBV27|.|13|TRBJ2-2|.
CASGLYRAGELFF
TGTGCCAGCGGCCTTTATAGGGCCGGGGAGCTGTTTTTT